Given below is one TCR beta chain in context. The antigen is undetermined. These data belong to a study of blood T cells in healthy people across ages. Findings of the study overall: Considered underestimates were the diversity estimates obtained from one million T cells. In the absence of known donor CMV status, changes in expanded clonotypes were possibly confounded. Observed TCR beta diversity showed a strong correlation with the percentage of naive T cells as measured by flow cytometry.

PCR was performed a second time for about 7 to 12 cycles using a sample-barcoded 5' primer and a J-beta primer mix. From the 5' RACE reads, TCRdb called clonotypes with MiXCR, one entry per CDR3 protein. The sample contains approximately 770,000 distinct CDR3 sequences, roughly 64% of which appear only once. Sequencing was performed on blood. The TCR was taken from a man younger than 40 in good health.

The CDR3 region has the DNA TGCGCCAGCAGCCTCAGAGAGACTAGCGCGGAGGCAGATACGCAGTATTTT. This encodes CASSLRETSAEADTQYF. The chain is built from TRBV5-1 and TRBJ2-3; TRBD2 matches at 8 bases. The germline CDR1 and CDR2 sequences are SGHRS and YFSETQ. J gave up 4 bases and V 4 bases, and 14 bases lay outside the gene matches. This CDR3 is built from 17 residues.